This passage covers 9 T cell receptor beta chains from one sample sequenced in a study of T cell repertoires in cytomegalovirus infection. TCRdb redid the calling of the reads with MiXCR, one entry per CDR3 protein. This sample carries about 700,000 distinct CDR3 sequences, around 32% of them seen once, and the ten largest clones take approximately 18%. For these receptors, no antigen is known. The material was cultured PBMCs, obtained from culture after CMV antigen stimulation. Every receptor here comes from a human donor in good health (CMV status not recorded). Some clones in this sample may be carry-over from other donors' samples.

This clonotype has just a few counts. The rearrangement links TRBV7-8 to TRBJ2-7; D is unclear. Germline V gives CDR1 SGHVS, CDR2 FQNEAQ. Trimming left V 3 bases short and J 2 bases short, with 14 bases between. This CDR3 is 15 amino acids long. CDR3 protein: CASSFQAIGTYEQYF. The CDR3 bases are TGTGCCAGCAGCTTTCAGGCTATCGGAACCTACGAGCAGTACTTC.

In this sample, this clonotype turned up many times. V and J are TRBV11-2 and TRBJ1-1, with D possibly being TRBD1 (5 bases). This CDR3 has 16 residues. The ends were cut back, 5 bases at V and 3 bases at J, with 19 bases in the middle. The germline V gene encodes CDR1 SGHAT and CDR2 FQNNGV. The CDR3 reads CASSQSYRGAYTEAFF. CDR3 DNA sequence: TGTGCCAGCAGCCAGAGTTATAGGGGCGCGTACACTGAAGCTTTCTTT.

The chain links TRBV28 to TRBJ2-2; 8 nucleotides match TRBD1. Germline V lookup: CDR1 MDHEN, CDR2 SYDVKM. The CDR3 has 16 residues. V was clipped by 7 bases and J by 7 bases; unmatched bases: 14. The DNA of the CDR3 is TGTGCCAGCAAACCGATAACAGGGGGATTGATCGGGGAGCTGTTTTTT. As protein: CASKPITGGLIGELFF.

The chain links TRBV7-8 to TRBJ2-7; a possible D gene is TRBD1 (7 bases). Trimming stripped 4 bases from V and 7 bases from J, with 23 bases between. This CDR3 spans 16 amino acids. The V gene's germline CDR1 is SGHVS and CDR2 FQNEAQ. As DNA, the CDR3 is TGTGCCAGCAGCTGGAAATTTCAGGGGGGCCTGGGGGAGCAGTACTTC. Protein: CASSWKFQGGLGEQYF.

This clonotype showed up just a few times. The chain employs TRBV6-1 and TRBJ2-2; TRBD2 aligns across 7 bases. This CDR3 has 13 residues. V shed 10 bases, J shed 2 bases, and the junction held 4 bases outside the gene matches. Per germline, CDR1 MNHNS and CDR2 SASEGT. DNA for the CDR3: TGTGCCATCAAGCGGGGTAACACCGGGGAGCTGTTTTTT. Amino acids: CAIKRGNTGELFF.

The sample holds many counts of this clonotype. The CDR3: CASSDPDSNYGYTF. The CDR3 region has the DNA TGTGCCAGCAGTGACCCCGACAGTAACTATGGCTACACCTTC. The J gene is TRBJ1-2, the V gene TRBV6-1; D might be TRBD1 (5 bases). The CDR3 extends over 14 amino acids. V was clipped by 3 bases and J by 1 base, with 9 bases between them. Per the germline V gene, CDR1 is MNHNS and CDR2 is SASEGT.

The chain joins TRBV27 to TRBJ2-3, with 10 bases identical to TRBD2. Germline V gene lookup returns CDR1 MNHEY and CDR2 SMNVEV (reference sequence). The ends lost 6 bases at V and 6 bases at J; junction bases unmatched: 9. The CDR3 has 15 amino acids. The CDR3 coding sequence is TGTGCCAGCAGCAATAGCGGGGGGCTAGGGGATACGCAGTATTTT. This sequence encodes CASSNSGGLGDTQYF.

The J gene is TRBJ1-1, the V gene TRBV4-1; possibly TRBD1 for D (5 bases). Germline loops: CDR1 MGHRA, CDR2 YSYEKL. The CDR3 covers 16 residues. Trimming stripped 0 bases from V and 1 base from J, with 12 bases between. CDR3 protein: CASSQDLAGTNTEAFF. As DNA, the CDR3 is TGCGCCAGCAGCCAAGACCTGGCTGGGACGAACACTGAAGCTTTCTTT.

This clonotype was seen more than once but under ten times. V gene TRBV7-2 combines with J gene TRBJ2-5, with 9 bases that match TRBD2. Germline V lookup: CDR1 SGHTA, CDR2 FQGNSA. The V gene end was trimmed by 5 bases and the J gene end by 5 bases; junction bases not matched to a gene: 9. CDR3 length: 15 residues. DNA of the CDR3: TGTGCCAGCAGCCTCGGGGGGACTAGCAGTGAGACCCAGTACTTC. Protein product: CASSLGGTSSETQYF.